The clone carrying this T cell receptor (beta chain) was observed a few times. Its target is not known. This sample is drawn from a study of cytomegalovirus exposure and HLA in healthy donors. Broader study findings: Sequencing artifact likely explains a cluster of highly shared sequence variants.

The V gene's germline CDR1 is SGHTS and CDR2 YDEGEE. The V and J ends lost 1 base and 5 bases respectively, with 12 bases between them. CDR3 size: 14 residues. In the PCR, 60 Vbeta and 13 Jbeta primers were used. Only in-frame clones appear in the TCRdb table, and some are missing; sequencing was by immunoSEQ multiplex PCR. The sample yields around 100,000 clones, just under 80% seen once. The sequence was obtained from a man younger than 40 in good health and CMV-seronegative. Material: PBMCs. This chain joins TRBV5-8 and TRBJ1-2, with D possibly being TRBD1 (5 bases). CDR3 DNA: TGTGCCAGCAGCTTGTTCCCGGGGGATTATGGCTACACCTTC. Translated, it gives CASSLFPGDYGYTF.